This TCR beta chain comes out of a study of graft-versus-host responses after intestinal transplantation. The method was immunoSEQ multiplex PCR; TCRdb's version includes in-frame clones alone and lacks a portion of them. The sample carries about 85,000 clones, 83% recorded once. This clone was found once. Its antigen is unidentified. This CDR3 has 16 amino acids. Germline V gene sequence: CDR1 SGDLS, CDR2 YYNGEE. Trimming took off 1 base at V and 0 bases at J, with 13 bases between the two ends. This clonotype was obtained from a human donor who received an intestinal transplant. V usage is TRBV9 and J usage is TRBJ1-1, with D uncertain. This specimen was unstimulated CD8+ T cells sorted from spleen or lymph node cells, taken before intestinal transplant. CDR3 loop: CASSVSRNRMNTEAFF. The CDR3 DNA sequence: TGTGCCAGCAGCGTATCCAGGAACCGAATGAACACTGAAGCTTTCTTT.